This T cell receptor (beta chain) stems from a study of blood T cell repertoires in COVID-19. Study information: Acute and convalescent COVID-19 samples came from the United States, Italy and Spain. PBMCs, B-cell-depleted T cells, or T cells were the source of the cDNA or gDNA that made up the material.

Germline V gives CDR1 SQVTM, CDR2 ANQGSEA. V was pared by 4 bases and J by 1 base, with 5 bases of the junction left unmatched. The CDR3 length is 15 residues. This table comes from immunoSEQ multiplex PCR, and its TCRdb copy is limited to in-frame clones, with some not included. The table includes fewer than 100,000 clones, less than 85% detected once. This clone is a singleton in its sample. The TCR sequence derives from a woman in her seventies with acute or convalescent COVID-19. Sequencing was performed on peripheral blood. V usage is TRBV29-1 and J usage is TRBJ2-1; 9 bases line up with TRBD1. CDR3 DNA: TGCAGCGTTGTTCCCGGGACAGGGTCCTACAATGAGCAGTTCTTC. Its translation: CSVVPGTGSYNEQFF.